This paragraph reports one T cell receptor (beta chain). Enrollees, roughly 18 to 89 years old, lived in 20 to 25 US areas. Clinical history as reported by participants underpinned cohort assignment. These data come from a study of blood T cell repertoires in COVID-19. At the level of the study: The analysed material was cDNA or gDNA that came from T cells, B-cell-depleted T cells, or PBMCs.

CDR3 length: 14 amino acids. Germline loops: CDR1 KGHSH, CDR2 LQKENI. Trimming shortened V by 4 bases and J by 0 bases, and 4 bases separated the two germline ends. Authors' processing steps: Amplified reference gene primers provided the basis for estimating nucleated cell counts. The protocol was immunoSEQ multiplex PCR, while the TCRdb copy is restricted to in-frame clones and leaves out a portion. V, J and clone size derive from that table, while D and trimming were established from the DNA sequence. In the table there are approximately 200,000 clones, about 87% of which are singletons. The sequenced sample consisted of PBMCs or T cells enriched from blood (not recorded which). V usage is TRBV18 and J usage is TRBJ2-6; D uncertain. This sequence was found in a woman in her thirties who had been exposed to COVID-19. The CDR3 nucleotides read TGTGCCAGCTCACTGGCCTCTGGGGCCAACGTCCTGACTTTC. The encoded protein is CASSLASGANVLTF.